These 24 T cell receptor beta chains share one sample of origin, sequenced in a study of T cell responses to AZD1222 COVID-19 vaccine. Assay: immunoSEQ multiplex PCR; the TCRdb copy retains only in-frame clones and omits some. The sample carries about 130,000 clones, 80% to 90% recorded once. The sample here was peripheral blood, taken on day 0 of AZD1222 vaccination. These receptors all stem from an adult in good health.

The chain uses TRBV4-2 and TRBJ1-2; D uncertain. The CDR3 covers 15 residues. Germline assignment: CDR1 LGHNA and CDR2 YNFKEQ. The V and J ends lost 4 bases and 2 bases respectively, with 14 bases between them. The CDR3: CASSPPGLGNYGYTF. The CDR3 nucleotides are TGTGCCAGCAGCCCTCCGGGATTGGGGAACTATGGCTACACCTTC.

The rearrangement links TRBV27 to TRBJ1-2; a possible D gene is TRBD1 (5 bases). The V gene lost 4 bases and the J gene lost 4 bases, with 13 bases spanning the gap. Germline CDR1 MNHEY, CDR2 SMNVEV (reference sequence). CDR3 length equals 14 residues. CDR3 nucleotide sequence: TGTGCCAGCAGTTCGGGGGAGGGACTCTATGGCTACACCTTC. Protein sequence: CASSSGEGLYGYTF.

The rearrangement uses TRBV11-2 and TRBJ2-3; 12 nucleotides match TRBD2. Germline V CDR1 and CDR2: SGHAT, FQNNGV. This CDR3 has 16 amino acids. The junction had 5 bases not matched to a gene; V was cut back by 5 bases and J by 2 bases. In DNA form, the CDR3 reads TGTGCCAGCAGCCCCCCTAGCGGGAGGGTCACAGATACGCAGTATTTT. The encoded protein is CASSPPSGRVTDTQYF.

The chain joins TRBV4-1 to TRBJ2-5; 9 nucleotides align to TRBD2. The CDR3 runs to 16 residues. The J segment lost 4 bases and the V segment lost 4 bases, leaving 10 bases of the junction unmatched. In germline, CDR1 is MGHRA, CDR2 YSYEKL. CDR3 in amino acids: CASSPSGGTSIETQYF. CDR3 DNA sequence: TGCGCCAGCAGCCCCTCAGGAGGGACTAGCATAGAGACCCAGTACTTC.

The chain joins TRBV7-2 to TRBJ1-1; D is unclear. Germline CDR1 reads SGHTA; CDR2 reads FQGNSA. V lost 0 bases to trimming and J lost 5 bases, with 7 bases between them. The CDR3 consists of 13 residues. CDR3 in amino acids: CASSLADGTEAFF. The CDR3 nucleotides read TGTGCCAGCAGCTTAGCGGACGGAACTGAAGCTTTCTTT.

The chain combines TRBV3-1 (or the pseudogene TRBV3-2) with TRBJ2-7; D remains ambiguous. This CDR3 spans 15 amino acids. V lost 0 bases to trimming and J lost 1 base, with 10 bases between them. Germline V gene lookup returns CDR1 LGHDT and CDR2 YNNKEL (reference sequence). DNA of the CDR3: TGTGCCAGCAGCCAAGATCCTTCTAGTTCCTACGAGCAGTACTTC. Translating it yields CASSQDPSSSYEQYF.

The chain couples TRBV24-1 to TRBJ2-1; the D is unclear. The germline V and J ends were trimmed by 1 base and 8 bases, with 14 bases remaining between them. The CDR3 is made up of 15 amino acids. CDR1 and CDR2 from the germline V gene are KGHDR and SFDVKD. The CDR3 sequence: CATSDLSLPGHEQFF. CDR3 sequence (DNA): TGTGCCACCAGTGATTTATCTCTACCGGGCCATGAGCAGTTCTTC.

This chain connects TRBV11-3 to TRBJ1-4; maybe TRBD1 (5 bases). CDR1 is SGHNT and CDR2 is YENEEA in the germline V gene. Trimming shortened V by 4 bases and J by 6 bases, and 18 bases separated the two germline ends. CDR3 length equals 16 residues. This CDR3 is CASSSLLGGEDEKLFF. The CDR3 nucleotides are TGTGCCAGCAGCTCCCTGCTGGGGGGGGAAGATGAAAAACTGTTTTTT. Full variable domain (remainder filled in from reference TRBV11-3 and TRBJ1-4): EAGVVQSPRYKIIEKKQPVAFWCNPISGHNTLYWYLQNLGQGPELLIRYENEEAVDDSQLPKDRFSAERLKGVDSTLKIQPAELGDSAVYLCASSSLLGGEDEKLFFGSGTQLSVL.

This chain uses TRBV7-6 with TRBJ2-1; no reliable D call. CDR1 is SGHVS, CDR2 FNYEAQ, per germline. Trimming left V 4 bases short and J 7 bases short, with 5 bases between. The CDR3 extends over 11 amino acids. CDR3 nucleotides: TGTGCCAGCAGCTCCTGGAATGAGCAGTTCTTC. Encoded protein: CASSSWNEQFF.

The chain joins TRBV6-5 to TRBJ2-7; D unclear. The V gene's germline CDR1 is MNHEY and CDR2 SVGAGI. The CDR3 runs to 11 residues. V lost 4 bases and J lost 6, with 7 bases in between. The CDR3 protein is CASSLASEQYF. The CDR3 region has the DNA TGTGCCAGCAGTTTGGCTAGCGAGCAGTACTTC.

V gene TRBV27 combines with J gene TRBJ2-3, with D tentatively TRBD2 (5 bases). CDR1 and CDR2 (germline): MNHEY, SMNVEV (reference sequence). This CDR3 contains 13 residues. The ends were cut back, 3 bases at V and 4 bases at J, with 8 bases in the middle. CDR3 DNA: TGTGCCAGCAGTTTTTCGGGGTCAGATACGCAGTATTTT. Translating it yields CASSFSGSDTQYF.

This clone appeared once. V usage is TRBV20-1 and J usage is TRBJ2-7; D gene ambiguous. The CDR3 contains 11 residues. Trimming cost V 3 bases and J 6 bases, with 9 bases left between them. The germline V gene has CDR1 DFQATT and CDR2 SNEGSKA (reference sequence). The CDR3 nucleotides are TGCAGTGCTAGCCAGGACGGCGAGCAGTACTTC. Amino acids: CSASQDGEQYF.

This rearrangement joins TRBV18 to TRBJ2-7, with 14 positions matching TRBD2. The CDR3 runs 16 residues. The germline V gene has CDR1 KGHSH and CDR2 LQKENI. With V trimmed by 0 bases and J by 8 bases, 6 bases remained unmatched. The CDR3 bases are TGTGCCAGCTCACCACCCGGACTAGCGGGAGGTAGGAAGCAGTACTTC. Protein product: CASSPPGLAGGRKQYF.

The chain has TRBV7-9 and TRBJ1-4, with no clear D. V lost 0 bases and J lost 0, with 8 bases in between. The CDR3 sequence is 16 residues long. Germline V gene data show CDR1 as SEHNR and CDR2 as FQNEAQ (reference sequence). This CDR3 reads CASSLAAKTTNEKLFF. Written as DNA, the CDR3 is TGTGCCAGCAGCTTAGCAGCCAAAACAACTAATGAAAAACTGTTTTTT.

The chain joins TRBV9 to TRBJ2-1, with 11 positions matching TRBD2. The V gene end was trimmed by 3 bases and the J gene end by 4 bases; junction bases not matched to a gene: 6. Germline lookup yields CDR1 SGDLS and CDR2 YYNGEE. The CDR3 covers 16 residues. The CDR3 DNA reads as TGTGCCAGCAGCGCGACTAGCGGGATGTATTACAATGAGCAGTTCTTC. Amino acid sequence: CASSATSGMYYNEQFF.

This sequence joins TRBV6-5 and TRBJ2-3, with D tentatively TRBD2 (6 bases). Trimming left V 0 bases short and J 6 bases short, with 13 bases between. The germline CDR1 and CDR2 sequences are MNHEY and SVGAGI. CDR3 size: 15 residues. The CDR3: CASSYSGRLGDTQYF. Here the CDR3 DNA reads TGTGCCAGCAGTTACTCTGGGCGACTAGGGGATACGCAGTATTTT.

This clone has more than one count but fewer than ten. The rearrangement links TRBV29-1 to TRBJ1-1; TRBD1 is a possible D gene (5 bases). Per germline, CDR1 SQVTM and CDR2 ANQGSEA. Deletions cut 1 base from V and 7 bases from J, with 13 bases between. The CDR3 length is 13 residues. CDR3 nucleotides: TGCAGCGTTGAAGGCGGGGGATATGATGAAGCTTTCTTT. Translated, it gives CSVEGGGYDEAFF.

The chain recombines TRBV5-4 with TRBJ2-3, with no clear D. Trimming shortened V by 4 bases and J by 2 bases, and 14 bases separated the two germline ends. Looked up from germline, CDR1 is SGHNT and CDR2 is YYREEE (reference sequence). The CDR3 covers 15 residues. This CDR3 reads CASSLTVGITDTQYF. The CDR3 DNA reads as TGTGCCAGCAGCCTAACCGTTGGAATCACAGATACGCAGTATTTT.

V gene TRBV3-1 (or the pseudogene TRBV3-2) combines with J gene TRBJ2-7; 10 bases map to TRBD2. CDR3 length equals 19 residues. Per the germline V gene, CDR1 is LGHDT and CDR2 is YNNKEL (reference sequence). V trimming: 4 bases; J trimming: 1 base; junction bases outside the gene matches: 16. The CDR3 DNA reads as TGTGCCAGCAGCCGATGGCCTAGCGGGAGTTTTAAATGGTCCTACGAGCAGTACTTC. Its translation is CASSRWPSGSFKWSYEQYF.

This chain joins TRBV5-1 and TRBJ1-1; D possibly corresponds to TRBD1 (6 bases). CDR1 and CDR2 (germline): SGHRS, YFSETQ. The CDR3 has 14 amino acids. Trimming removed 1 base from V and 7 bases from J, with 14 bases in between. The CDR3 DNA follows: TGCGCCAGCAGCTTGAACAGGGTGAGACGTGAAGCTTTCTTT. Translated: CASSLNRVRREAFF.

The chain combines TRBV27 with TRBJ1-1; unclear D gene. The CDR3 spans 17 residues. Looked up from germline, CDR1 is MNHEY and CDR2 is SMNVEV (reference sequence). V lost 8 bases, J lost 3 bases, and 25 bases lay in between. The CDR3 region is CASAERTGLFRDTEAFF. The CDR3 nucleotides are TGTGCCAGCGCAGAAAGGACCGGCCTCTTTAGGGACACTGAAGCTTTCTTT.

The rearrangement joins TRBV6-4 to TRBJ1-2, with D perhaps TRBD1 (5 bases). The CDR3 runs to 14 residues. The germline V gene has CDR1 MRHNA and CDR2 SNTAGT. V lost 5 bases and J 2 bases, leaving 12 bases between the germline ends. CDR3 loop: CASSRGDGNYGYTF. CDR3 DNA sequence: TGTGCCAGCAGTAGGGGTGACGGGAACTATGGCTACACCTTC.

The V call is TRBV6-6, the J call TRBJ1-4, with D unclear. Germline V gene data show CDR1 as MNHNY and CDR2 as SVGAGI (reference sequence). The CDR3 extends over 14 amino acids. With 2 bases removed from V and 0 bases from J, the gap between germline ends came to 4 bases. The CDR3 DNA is TGTGCCAGCAGTTACAGCACAACTAATGAAAAACTGTTTTTT. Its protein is CASSYSTTNEKLFF.

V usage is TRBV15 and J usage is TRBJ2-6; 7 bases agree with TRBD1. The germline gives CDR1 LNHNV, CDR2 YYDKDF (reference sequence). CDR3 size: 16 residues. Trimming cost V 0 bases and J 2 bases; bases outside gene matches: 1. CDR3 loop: CATSREGGAGANVLTF. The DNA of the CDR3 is TGTGCCACCAGCAGAGAAGGGGGCGCTGGGGCCAACGTCCTGACTTTC. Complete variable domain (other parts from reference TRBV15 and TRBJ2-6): DAMVIQNPRYQVTQFGKPVTLSCSQTLNHNVMYWYQQKSSQAPKLLFHYYDKDFNNEADTPDNFQSRRPNTSFCFLDIRSPGLGDTAMYLCATSREGGAGANVLTFGAGSRLTVL.